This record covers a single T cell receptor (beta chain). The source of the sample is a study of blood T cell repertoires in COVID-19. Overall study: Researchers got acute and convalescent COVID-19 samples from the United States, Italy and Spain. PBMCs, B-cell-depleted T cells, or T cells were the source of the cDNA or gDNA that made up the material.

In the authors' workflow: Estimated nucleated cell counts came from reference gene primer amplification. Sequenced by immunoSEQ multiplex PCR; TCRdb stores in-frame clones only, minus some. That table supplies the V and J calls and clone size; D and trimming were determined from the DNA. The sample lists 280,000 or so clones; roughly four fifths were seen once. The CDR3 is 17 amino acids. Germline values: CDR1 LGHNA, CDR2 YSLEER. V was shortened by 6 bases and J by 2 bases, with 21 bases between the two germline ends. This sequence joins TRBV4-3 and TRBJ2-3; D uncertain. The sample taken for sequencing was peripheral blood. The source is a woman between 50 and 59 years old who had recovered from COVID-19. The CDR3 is CASRRLPIGDPTDTQYF. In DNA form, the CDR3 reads TGCGCCAGCAGACGCCTTCCAATCGGAGACCCCACAGATACGCAGTATTTT.